Listed below are T cell receptor beta chains from one sample, sequenced in a study of regulatory T cells in long-lasting Graves disease. MiXCR was run by TCRdb on the multiplex PCR reads, yielding one entry per CDR3 protein. This table has under 300,000 distinct CDR3 sequences, 20% to 25% appearing once. Sample: peripheral blood mononuclear cells (PBMCs), taken at new diagnosis, from a patient treated with antithyroid drugs. Every receptor here comes from a female donor with Graves disease. Each CDR3 is given with its conserved first and last residue. Each record gives: D gene, CDR3 length, clone size, J gene, V gene, CDR3 protein, CDR3 DNA. D genes are given only for firm matches. A row's size may be missing; if present it is once, few, many or a size class.

d_call: -
cdr3_length: 12
clone_size: many
j_call: TRBJ2-7
v_call: TRBV20-1
cdr3_aa: CSARDGGYEQYF
cdr3_nt: TGCAGTGCTAGAGACGGGGGCTACGAGCAGTACTTC

d_call: -
cdr3_length: 13
clone_size: many
j_call: TRBJ2-5
v_call: TRBV28
cdr3_aa: CASARGEYETQYF
cdr3_nt: TGTGCCAGCGCAAGGGGCGAATATGAGACCCAGTACTTC

d_call: -
cdr3_length: 14
clone_size: -
j_call: TRBJ2-1
v_call: TRBV20-1
cdr3_aa: CSARAGSKGNEQSF
cdr3_nt: TGCAGTGCTAGAGCGGGATCAAAAGGGAATGAGCAGTCCTTC

d_call: TRBD2
cdr3_length: 15
clone_size: many
j_call: TRBJ2-1
v_call: TRBV6-1
cdr3_aa: CASSRTSGTYNEQFF
cdr3_nt: TGTGCCAGCAGTCGGACTAGCGGGACCTACAATGAGCAGTTCTTC

d_call: TRBD1
cdr3_length: 14
clone_size: many
j_call: TRBJ2-5
v_call: TRBV7-8
cdr3_aa: CASSFLTGQETQYF
cdr3_nt: TGTGCCAGCAGCTTCCTGACAGGGCAAGAGACCCAGTACTTC

d_call: TRBD1
cdr3_length: 16
clone_size: many
j_call: TRBJ1-1
v_call: TRBV7-9
cdr3_aa: CASSLAGTGRGTEAFF
cdr3_nt: TGTGCCAGCAGCTTAGCCGGGACAGGGCGGGGTACTGAAGCTTTCTTT

d_call: -
cdr3_length: 15
clone_size: few
j_call: TRBJ1-1
v_call: TRBV12-3/TRBV12-4
cdr3_aa: CASSPGVGVNTEAFF
cdr3_nt: TGTGCCAGCAGTCCCGGGGTCGGGGTGAACACTGAAGCTTTCTTT

d_call: -
cdr3_length: 14
clone_size: -
j_call: TRBJ2-4
v_call: TRBV28
cdr3_aa: CASSFSPAKNIQYF
cdr3_nt: TGTGCCAGCAGTTTTTCTCCAGCCAAAAACATTCAGTACTTC

d_call: -
cdr3_length: 19
clone_size: many
j_call: TRBJ1-1
v_call: TRBV2
cdr3_aa: CASSVDLSSTGRGVTEAFF
cdr3_nt: TGTGCCAGCAGTGTAGATCTATCGAGTACAGGGCGGGGTGTCACTGAAGCTTTCTTT

d_call: -
cdr3_length: 16
clone_size: -
j_call: TRBJ2-4
v_call: TRBV5-5
cdr3_aa: CASSLPPGLAKNIQYF
cdr3_nt: TGTGCCAGCAGCTTACCACCCGGACTAGCCAAAAACATTCAGTACTTC

d_call: -
cdr3_length: 14
clone_size: many
j_call: TRBJ2-7
v_call: TRBV7-6
cdr3_aa: CASSPSRQAYEQYF
cdr3_nt: TGTGCCAGCAGCCCCAGCAGACAGGCCTACGAGCAGTACTTC

d_call: -
cdr3_length: 12
clone_size: many
j_call: TRBJ1-6
v_call: TRBV7-2
cdr3_aa: CASSSRAGPLHF
cdr3_nt: TGTGCCAGCAGCTCAAGGGCGGGACCCCTCCACTTT

d_call: TRBD1
cdr3_length: 12
clone_size: many
j_call: TRBJ2-4
v_call: TRBV7-2
cdr3_aa: CASSQTGGRWYF
cdr3_nt: TGTGCCAGCAGCCAAACAGGGGGGCGATGGTACTTC

d_call: -
cdr3_length: 12
clone_size: many
j_call: TRBJ2-7
v_call: TRBV28
cdr3_aa: CASSTRPREQYF
cdr3_nt: TGTGCCAGCAGTACTCGACCTCGGGAGCAGTACTTC

d_call: -
cdr3_length: 15
clone_size: -
j_call: TRBJ2-2
v_call: TRBV19
cdr3_aa: CASSSLLGNTGELFF
cdr3_nt: TGTGCCAGTAGTAGTTTGTTGGGGAACACCGGGGAGCTGTTTTTT

d_call: TRBD2
cdr3_length: 16
clone_size: many
j_call: TRBJ2-1
v_call: TRBV7-3
cdr3_aa: CASSLIGTSGMNEQFF
cdr3_nt: TGTGCCAGCAGCTTAATAGGGACTAGCGGGATGAATGAGCAGTTCTTC

d_call: TRBD2
cdr3_length: 15
clone_size: many
j_call: TRBJ2-2
v_call: TRBV7-9
cdr3_aa: CASSPLAGRTGELFF
cdr3_nt: TGTGCCAGCAGCCCTCTAGCGGGAAGGACCGGGGAGCTGTTTTTT

d_call: -
cdr3_length: 14
clone_size: many
j_call: TRBJ2-5
v_call: TRBV7-2
cdr3_aa: CASSLFQGGETQYF
cdr3_nt: TGTGCCAGCAGCTTATTCCAGGGGGGGGAGACCCAGTACTTC

d_call: TRBD2
cdr3_length: 16
clone_size: many
j_call: TRBJ2-1
v_call: TRBV20-1
cdr3_aa: CSAIAPGTSGNGEQFF
cdr3_nt: TGCAGTGCAATAGCTCCCGGGACTAGCGGGAACGGTGAGCAGTTCTTC

d_call: TRBD1
cdr3_length: 15
clone_size: few
j_call: TRBJ2-6
v_call: TRBV20-1
cdr3_aa: CSAQTGSSGANVLTF
cdr3_nt: TGCAGTGCACAGACAGGGAGCTCTGGGGCCAACGTCCTGACTTTC

d_call: TRBD2
cdr3_length: 19
clone_size: many
j_call: TRBJ2-1
v_call: TRBV5-8
cdr3_aa: CASSLREASGGSSYNEQFF
cdr3_nt: TGTGCCAGCAGCTTAAGAGAGGCTAGCGGGGGTAGCTCCTACAATGAGCAGTTCTTC

d_call: -
cdr3_length: 13
clone_size: many
j_call: TRBJ2-5
v_call: TRBV10-1
cdr3_aa: CATGQGGKETQYF
cdr3_nt: TGCGCCACCGGACAGGGAGGGAAAGAGACCCAGTACTTC

d_call: -
cdr3_length: 13
clone_size: few
j_call: TRBJ2-3
v_call: TRBV19
cdr3_aa: CASSMYSTDTQYF
cdr3_nt: TGTGCCAGTAGTATGTACAGCACAGATACGCAGTATTTT

d_call: -
cdr3_length: 11
clone_size: -
j_call: TRBJ2-2
v_call: TRBV6-1
cdr3_aa: CASRDFGELFF
cdr3_nt: TGTGCCAGCAGGGACTTCGGGGAGCTGTTTTTT

d_call: -
cdr3_length: 13
clone_size: many
j_call: TRBJ2-7
v_call: TRBV18
cdr3_aa: CASSRGKNYEQYF
cdr3_nt: TGTGCCAGCTCACGGGGAAAGAACTACGAGCAGTACTTC

d_call: -
cdr3_length: 12
clone_size: few
j_call: TRBJ1-1
v_call: TRBV6-2/TRBV6-3
cdr3_aa: CASSWGGEEAFF
cdr3_nt: TGTGCCAGCAGTTGGGGGGGTGAGGAAGCTTTCTTT

d_call: TRBD2
cdr3_length: 17
clone_size: many
j_call: TRBJ2-1
v_call: TRBV11-3
cdr3_aa: CASSSMTSGRAYNEQFF
cdr3_nt: TGTGCCAGCAGCTCGATGACTAGCGGGAGGGCCTACAATGAGCAGTTCTTC

d_call: -
cdr3_length: 15
clone_size: many
j_call: TRBJ2-3
v_call: TRBV7-2
cdr3_aa: CASSLTGLLTDTQYF
cdr3_nt: TGTGCCAGCAGCCTAACGGGACTCCTAACAGATACGCAGTATTTT

d_call: -
cdr3_length: 12
clone_size: many
j_call: TRBJ2-3
v_call: TRBV12-3/TRBV12-4
cdr3_aa: CASSALGRTQYF
cdr3_nt: TGTGCCAGCAGTGCTCTAGGGCGTACGCAGTATTTT

d_call: -
cdr3_length: 11
clone_size: many
j_call: TRBJ2-5
v_call: TRBV7-9
cdr3_aa: CASSFGQTQYF
cdr3_nt: TGTGCCAGCAGCTTTGGGCAGACCCAGTACTTC